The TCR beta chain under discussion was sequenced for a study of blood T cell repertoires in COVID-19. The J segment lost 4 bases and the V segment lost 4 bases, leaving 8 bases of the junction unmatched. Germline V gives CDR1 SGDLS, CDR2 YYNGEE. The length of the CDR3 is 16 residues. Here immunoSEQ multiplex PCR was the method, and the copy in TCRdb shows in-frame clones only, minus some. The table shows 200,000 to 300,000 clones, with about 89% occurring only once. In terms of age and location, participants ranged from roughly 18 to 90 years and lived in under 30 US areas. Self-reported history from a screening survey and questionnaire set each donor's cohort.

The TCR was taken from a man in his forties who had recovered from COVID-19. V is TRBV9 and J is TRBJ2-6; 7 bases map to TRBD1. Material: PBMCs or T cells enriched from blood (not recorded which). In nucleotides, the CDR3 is TGTGCCAGCAGCCCGACAGGGACGGCGGGGGCCAACGTCCTGACTTTC. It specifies CASSPTGTAGANVLTF.